This entry features one T cell receptor beta chain sequence. The source of the sample is a study of PD-1 blockade in mismatch repair-deficient tumors. Libraries were prepared by immunoSEQ multiplex PCR; TCRdb keeps only in-frame clonotypes and omits some of them. The sample lists about 19,000 clones; almost 85% were seen once. Losses at the gene ends were 1 base for V and 4 bases for J; bases not matched to a gene: 6. CDR1 and CDR2 from the germline V gene are KGHSH and LQKENI. The CDR3 totals 15 residues. This chain joins TRBV18 and TRBJ2-7, with TRBD1 matching over 8 bases. The sequence derives from an adult with mismatch repair-deficient cancer. The sequencing here drew on PBMCs, taken 52 weeks after starting pembrolizumab. Here the CDR3 reads CASSPHRGRLYEQYF. The CDR3 nucleotides are TGTGCCAGCTCACCACACAGGGGGAGGCTTTACGAGCAGTACTTC.